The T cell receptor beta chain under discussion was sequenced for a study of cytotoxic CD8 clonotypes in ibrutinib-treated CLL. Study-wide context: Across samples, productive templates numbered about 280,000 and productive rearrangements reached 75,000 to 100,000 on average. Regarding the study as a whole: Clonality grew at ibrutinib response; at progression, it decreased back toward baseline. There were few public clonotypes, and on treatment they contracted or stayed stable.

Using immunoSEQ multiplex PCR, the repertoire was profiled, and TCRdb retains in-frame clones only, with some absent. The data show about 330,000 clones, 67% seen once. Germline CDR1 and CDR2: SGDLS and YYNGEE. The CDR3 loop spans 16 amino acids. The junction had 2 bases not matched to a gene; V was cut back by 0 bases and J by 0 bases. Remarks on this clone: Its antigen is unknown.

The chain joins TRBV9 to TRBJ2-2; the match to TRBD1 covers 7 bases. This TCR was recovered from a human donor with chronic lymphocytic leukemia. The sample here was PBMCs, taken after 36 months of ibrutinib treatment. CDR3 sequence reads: CASSVAGGPNTGELFF. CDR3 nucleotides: TGTGCCAGCAGCGTAGCAGGGGGTCCGAACACCGGGGAGCTGTTTTTT. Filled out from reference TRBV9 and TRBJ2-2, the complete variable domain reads DSGVTQTPKHLITATGQRVTLRCSPRSGDLSVYWYQQSLDQGLQFLIQYYNGEERAKGNILERFSAQQFPDLHSELNLSSLELGDSALYFCASSVAGGPNTGELFFGEGSRLTVL.